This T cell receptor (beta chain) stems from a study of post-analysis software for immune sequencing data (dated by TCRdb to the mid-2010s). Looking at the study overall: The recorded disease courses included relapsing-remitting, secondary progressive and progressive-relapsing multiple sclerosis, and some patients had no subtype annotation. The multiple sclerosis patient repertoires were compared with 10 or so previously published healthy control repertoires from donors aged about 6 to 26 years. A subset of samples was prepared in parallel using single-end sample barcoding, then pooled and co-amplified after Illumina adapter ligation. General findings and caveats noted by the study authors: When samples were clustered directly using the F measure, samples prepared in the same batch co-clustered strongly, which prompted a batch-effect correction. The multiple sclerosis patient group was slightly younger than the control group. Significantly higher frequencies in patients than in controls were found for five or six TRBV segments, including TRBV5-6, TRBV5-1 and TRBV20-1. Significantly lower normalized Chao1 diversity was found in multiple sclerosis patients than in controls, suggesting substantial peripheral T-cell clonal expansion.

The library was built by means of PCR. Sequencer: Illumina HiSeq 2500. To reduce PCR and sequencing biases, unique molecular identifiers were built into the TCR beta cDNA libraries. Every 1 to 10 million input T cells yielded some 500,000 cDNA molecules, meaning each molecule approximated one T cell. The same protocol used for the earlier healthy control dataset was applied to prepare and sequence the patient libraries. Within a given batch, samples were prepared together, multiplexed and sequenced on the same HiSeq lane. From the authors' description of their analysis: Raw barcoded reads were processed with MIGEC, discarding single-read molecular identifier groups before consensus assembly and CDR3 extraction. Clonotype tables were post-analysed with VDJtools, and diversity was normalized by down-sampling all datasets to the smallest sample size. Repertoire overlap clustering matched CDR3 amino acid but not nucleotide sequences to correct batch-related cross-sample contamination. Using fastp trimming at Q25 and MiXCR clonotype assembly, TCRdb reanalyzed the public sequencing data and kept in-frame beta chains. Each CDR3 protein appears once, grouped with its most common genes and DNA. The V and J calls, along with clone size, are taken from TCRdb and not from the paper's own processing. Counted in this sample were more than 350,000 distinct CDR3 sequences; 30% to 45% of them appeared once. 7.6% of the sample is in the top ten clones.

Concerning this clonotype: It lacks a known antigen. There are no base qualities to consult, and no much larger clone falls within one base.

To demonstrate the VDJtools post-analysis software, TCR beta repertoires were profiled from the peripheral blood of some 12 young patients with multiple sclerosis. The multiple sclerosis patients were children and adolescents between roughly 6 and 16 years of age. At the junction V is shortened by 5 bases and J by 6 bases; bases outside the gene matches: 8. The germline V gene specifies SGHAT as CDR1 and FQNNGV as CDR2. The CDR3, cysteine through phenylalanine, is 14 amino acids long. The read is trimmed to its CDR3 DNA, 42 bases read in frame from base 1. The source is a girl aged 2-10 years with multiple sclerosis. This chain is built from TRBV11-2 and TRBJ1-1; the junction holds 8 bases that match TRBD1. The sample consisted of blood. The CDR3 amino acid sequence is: CASSPGQARPEAFF. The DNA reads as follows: TGTGCCAGCAGCCCGGGACAGGCCCGGCCTGAAGCTTTCTTT. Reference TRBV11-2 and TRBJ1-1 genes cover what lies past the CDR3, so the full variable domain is EAGVAQSPRYKIIEKRQSVAFWCNPISGHATLYWYQQILGQGPKLLIQFQNNGVVDDSQLPKDRFSAERLKGVDSTLKIQPAKLEDSAVYLCASSPGQARPEAFFGQGTRLTVV.